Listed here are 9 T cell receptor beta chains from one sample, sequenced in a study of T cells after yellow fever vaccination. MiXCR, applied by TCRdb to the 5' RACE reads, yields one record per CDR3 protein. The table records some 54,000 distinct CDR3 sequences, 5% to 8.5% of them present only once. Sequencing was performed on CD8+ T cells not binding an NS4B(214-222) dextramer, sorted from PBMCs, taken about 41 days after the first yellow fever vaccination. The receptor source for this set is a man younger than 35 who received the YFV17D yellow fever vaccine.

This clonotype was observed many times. CDR3 DNA: TGTGCCAGCAGCCCCGGGGGAATTACCGGGGAGCTGTTTTTT. Protein product: CASSPGGITGELFF. This chain connects TRBV2 to TRBJ2-2; tentatively, D is TRBD2 (6 bases). The CDR3 is 14 residues long. Trimming left V 6 bases short and J 5 bases short, with 13 bases between. Looked up from germline, CDR1 is SNHLY and CDR2 is FYNNEI.

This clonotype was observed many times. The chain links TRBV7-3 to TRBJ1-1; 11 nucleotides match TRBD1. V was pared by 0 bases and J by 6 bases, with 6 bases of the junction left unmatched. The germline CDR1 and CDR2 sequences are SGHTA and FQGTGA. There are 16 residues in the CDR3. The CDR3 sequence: CASSLTSGQGAPEAFF. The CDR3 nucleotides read TGTGCCAGCAGCTTAACCTCTGGACAGGGGGCGCCTGAAGCTTTCTTT.

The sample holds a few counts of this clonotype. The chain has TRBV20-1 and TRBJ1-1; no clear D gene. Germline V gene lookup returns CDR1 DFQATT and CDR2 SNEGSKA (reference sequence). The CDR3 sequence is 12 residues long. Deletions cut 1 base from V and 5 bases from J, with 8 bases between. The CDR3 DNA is TGCAGTGCTAGAGGCGGAGAAACTGAAGCTTTCTTT. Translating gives CSARGGETEAFF.

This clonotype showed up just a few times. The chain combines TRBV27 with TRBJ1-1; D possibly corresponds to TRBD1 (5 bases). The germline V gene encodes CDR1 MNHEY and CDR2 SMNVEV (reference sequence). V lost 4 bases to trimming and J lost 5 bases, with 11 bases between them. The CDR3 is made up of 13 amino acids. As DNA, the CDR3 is TGTGCCAGCAGTTCCAGGGTGGAGACTGAAGCTTTCTTT. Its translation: CASSSRVETEAFF.

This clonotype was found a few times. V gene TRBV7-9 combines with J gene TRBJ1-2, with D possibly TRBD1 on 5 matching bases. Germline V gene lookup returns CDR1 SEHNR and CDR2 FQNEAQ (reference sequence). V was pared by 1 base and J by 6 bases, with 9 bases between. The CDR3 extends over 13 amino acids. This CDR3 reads CASSLVRGDGYTF. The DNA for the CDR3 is TGTGCCAGCAGCTTAGTTCGGGGGGATGGCTACACCTTC.

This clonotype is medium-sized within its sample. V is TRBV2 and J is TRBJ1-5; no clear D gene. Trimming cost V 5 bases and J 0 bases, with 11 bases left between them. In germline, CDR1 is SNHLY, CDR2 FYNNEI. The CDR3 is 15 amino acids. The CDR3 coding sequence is TGTGCCAGCAGTAAGAGTACGGTTAGCAATCAGCCCCAGCATTTT. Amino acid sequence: CASSKSTVSNQPQHF.

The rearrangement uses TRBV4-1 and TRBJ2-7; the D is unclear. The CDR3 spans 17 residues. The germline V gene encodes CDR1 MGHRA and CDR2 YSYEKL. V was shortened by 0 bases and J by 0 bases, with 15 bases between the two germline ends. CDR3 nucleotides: TGCGCCAGCAGCCAAGATCTCGGCGAATCGAGCTCCTACGAGCAGTACGTC. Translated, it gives CASSQDLGESSSYEQYV.

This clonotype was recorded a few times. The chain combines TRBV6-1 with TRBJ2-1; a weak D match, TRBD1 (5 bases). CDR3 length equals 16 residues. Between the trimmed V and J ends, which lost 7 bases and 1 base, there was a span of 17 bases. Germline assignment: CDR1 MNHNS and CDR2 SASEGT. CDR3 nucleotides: TGTGCCAGCACCCCGTACAGGCTGCGGTCCTACAATGAGCAGTTCTTC. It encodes CASTPYRLRSYNEQFF.

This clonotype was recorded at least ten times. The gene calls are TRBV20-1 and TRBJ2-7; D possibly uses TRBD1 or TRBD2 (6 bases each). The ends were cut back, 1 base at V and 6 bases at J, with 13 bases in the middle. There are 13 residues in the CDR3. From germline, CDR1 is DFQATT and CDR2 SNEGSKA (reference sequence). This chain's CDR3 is CSARGEGGGEQYF. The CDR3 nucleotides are TGCAGTGCTAGAGGCGAGGGGGGAGGCGAGCAGTACTTC.